This T cell receptor (beta chain) was profiled in a study of early T cells in non-severe SARS-CoV-2 infection. The study's findings and limits: VDJdb matching skewed toward anti-spike CD8 responses, missing private and CD4 specificities.

For this clonotype: Its antigen remains unidentified.

The V gene lost 3 bases and the J gene lost 2 bases, with 16 bases spanning the gap. The CDR3 extends over 16 amino acids. Germline values: CDR1 GTSNPN, CDR2 SVGIG (reference sequence). Unique molecular identifiers tagged individual cDNA molecules. MiXCR, run by TCRdb on the 5' RACE reads, gives a single entry per CDR3 protein. Counted here are more than 65,000 distinct CDR3 sequences, approximately 13% occurring once; the ten biggest clones make up 5.2%. This sequence was found in an adult who was a healthcare worker with PCR-confirmed SARS-CoV-2 infection or an uninfected control (not recorded which). Sequenced material: whole blood. J is TRBJ2-2 and V is TRBV30, with D possibly TRBD2 on 6 matching bases. The CDR3 DNA reads as TGTGCCTGGAGGAAGAACCGGAGGGGCAACACCGGGGAGCTGTTTTTT. Encoded protein: CAWRKNRRGNTGELFF.